These 9 T cell receptor beta chains were all obtained from the same sample, sequenced in a study of beta chain features in type 1 diabetes. The entirety of the isolated RNA underwent reverse transcription, so expressed TCRB transcripts were sequenced. The table came from immunoSEQ multiplex PCR; TCRdb's copy has only in-frame clones and leaves some out. Among about 620,000 clones listed, roughly a sixth were seen once. Specimen: naive CD4+ T cells from blood. The receptors come from a young man in good health.

V and J are TRBV19 and TRBJ1-5; a weak D match, TRBD1 (5 bases). This CDR3 is 15 amino acids long. Trimming stripped 7 bases from V and 6 bases from J, with 19 bases between. Germline V gene data show CDR1 as LNHDA and CDR2 as SQIVND (reference sequence). The CDR3 sequence is CASTIGGDGSQPQHF. Written as DNA, the CDR3 is TGTGCCAGTACCATAGGCGGGGACGGGAGTCAGCCCCAGCATTTT.

This sequence joins TRBV4-1 and TRBJ2-1; the D is unclear. CDR1 and CDR2 (germline): MGHRA, YSYEKL. The CDR3 extends over 15 amino acids. The V end was cut by 1 base, the J end by 4 bases, with 11 bases between. CDR3 in amino acids: CASSQVSLGYNEQFF. CDR3 in DNA: TGCGCCAGCAGCCAAGTCTCCTTGGGTTACAATGAGCAGTTCTTC.

This clone has more than one count but fewer than ten. The genes are TRBV18 and TRBJ2-1, with a possible D match to TRBD1 (5 bases). The CDR3 covers 12 residues. Looked up from germline, CDR1 is KGHSH and CDR2 is LQKENI. The V and J ends lost 2 bases and 7 bases respectively, with 6 bases between them. The CDR3: CASSPKGNEQFF. The CDR3 DNA reads as TGTGCCAGCTCACCAAAGGGGAATGAGCAGTTCTTC.

The chain links TRBV7-3 to TRBJ2-1; D not resolved. Trimming removed 2 bases from V and 5 bases from J, with 7 bases in between. Germline CDR1 SGHTA, CDR2 FQGTGA. This CDR3 contains 13 residues. This CDR3 reads CASSLGGHNEQFF. CDR3 DNA sequence: TGTGCCAGCAGCTTAGGCGGACACAATGAGCAGTTCTTC.

This clone was seen ten or more times. CDR3 amino acids: CAISDVTEFSYEQYF. The CDR3 DNA reads TGTGCCATCAGTGATGTGACAGAGTTTTCCTACGAGCAGTACTTC. V is TRBV10-3 and J is TRBJ2-7; TRBD1 is a possible D gene (5 bases). The V and J ends lost 3 bases and 1 base respectively, with 13 bases between them. The germline V gene has CDR1 ENHRY and CDR2 SYGVKD. The CDR3 runs 15 residues.

In the case of this clone: The junction does not match germline at one end; this may be a read error. This rearrangement joins TRBV20-1 to TRBJ1-2; D not certain. Germline V lookup: CDR1 DFQATT, CDR2 SNEGSKA (reference sequence). This CDR3 region has 11 residues. The CDR3 protein is CSAKRGYAYTF. DNA of the CDR3: TGCAGTGCGAAGCGAGGTTATGCCTACACCTTC.

The rearrangement uses TRBV5-4 and TRBJ2-5, with D perhaps given as TRBD1 or TRBD2 (5 bases each). Looked up from germline, CDR1 is SGHNT and CDR2 is YYREEE (reference sequence). This CDR3 has 16 amino acids. The ends were cut back, 3 bases at V and 1 base at J, with 16 bases in the middle. CDR3 DNA sequence: TGTGCCAGCAGCTCTGATCCGGGACGTAGCCAAGAGACCCAGTACTTC. Protein product: CASSSDPGRSQETQYF.

The DNA of the CDR3 is TGCAGCGTCGCAGTGGGGGTGAGCAATCAGCCCCAGCATTTT. Protein sequence: CSVAVGVSNQPQHF. The gene calls are TRBV29-1 and TRBJ1-5; D perhaps matches TRBD1 (5 bases). Germline CDR1 is SQVTM and CDR2 is ANQGSEA. Between the trimmed V and J ends, which lost 6 bases and 1 base, there was a span of 13 bases. CDR3 length equals 14 residues. Variable domain in full (rest from reference TRBV29-1 and TRBJ1-5): SAVISQKPSRDICQRGTSLTIQCQVDSQVTMMFWYRQQPGQSLTLIATANQGSEATYESGFVIDKFPISRPNLTFSTLTVSNMSPEDSSIYLCSVAVGVSNQPQHFGDGTRLSIL.

This clone was observed a handful of times. The chain recombines TRBV4-2 with TRBJ2-4; 11 nucleotides agree with TRBD2. V lost 1 base and J lost 0; bases outside the gene matches: 11. The CDR3 is made up of 20 amino acids. Germline CDR1 and CDR2: LGHNA and YNFKEQ. The CDR3 region is CASSQVWSSGGTLAKNIQYF. CDR3 bases: TGTGCCAGCAGCCAAGTGTGGTCTAGCGGGGGGACTCTAGCCAAAAACATTCAGTACTTC.